Presented here are 9 T cell receptor beta chains from one specimen sequenced in a study of PD-L1 blockade in urothelial cancer. Time point described: pretreatment peripheral blood. TCRdb keeps only in-frame clones here, not all; method: immunoSEQ multiplex PCR. The sample records about 87,000 clones, about 83% being singletons. Specimen: PBMCs, collected around atezolizumab (anti-PD-L1) treatment. These receptors were taken from a man in his 60s with urothelial cancer.

The chain uses TRBV18 and TRBJ2-5; 9 bases map to TRBD1. The J segment lost 1 base and the V segment lost 4 bases, leaving 10 bases of the junction unmatched. Germline values: CDR1 KGHSH, CDR2 LQKENI. The length of the CDR3 is 17 residues. CDR3 in DNA: TGTGCCAGCTCACAATTGACGGGACAGGGCCTCCAAGAGACCCAGTACTTC. Translation: CASSQLTGQGLQETQYF.

The chain joins TRBV19 to TRBJ2-3; 16 bases line up with TRBD2. The germline V gene encodes CDR1 LNHDA and CDR2 SQIVND (reference sequence). J lost 2 bases, V lost 2 bases, and 16 bases had no gene match. The CDR3 is 22 residues long. CDR3: CASSIRFLGLAGGPSHTDTQYF. DNA for the CDR3: TGTGCCAGTAGTATACGGTTCTTGGGACTAGCGGGAGGGCCAAGCCACACAGATACGCAGTATTTT.

The chain joins TRBV18 to TRBJ1-1; tentative D call: TRBD1 (5 bases). The CDR3 consists of 13 residues. Germline assignment: CDR1 KGHSH and CDR2 LQKENI. Trimming removed 6 bases from V and 1 base from J, with 9 bases in between. The CDR3 DNA sequence: TGTGCCAGCTCCCTCGGACAGAACACTGAAGCTTTCTTT. Its protein is CASSLGQNTEAFF. Combining the CDR3 with reference TRBV18 and TRBJ1-1 gives the whole variable domain NAGVMQNPRHLVRRRGQEARLRCSPMKGHSHVYWYRQLPEEGLKFMVYLQKENIIDESGMPKERFSAEFPKEGPSILRIQQVVRGDSAAYFCASSLGQNTEAFFGQGTRLTVV.

The V call is TRBV5-4, the J call TRBJ2-7, with D perhaps TRBD1 (6 bases). CDR1 is SGHNT and CDR2 is YYREEE in the germline V gene (reference sequence). The length of the CDR3 is 15 residues. The V end was cut by 0 bases, the J end by 3 bases, with 13 bases between. The CDR3 here is CASSLAQGTYYEQYF. The CDR3 DNA follows: TGTGCCAGCAGCTTGGCCCAGGGGACCTACTACGAGCAGTACTTC. The full variable domain, with the rest looked up from reference TRBV5-4 and TRBJ2-7, is ETGVTQSPTHLIKTRGQQVTLRCSSQSGHNTVSWYQQALGQGPQFIFQYYREEENGRGNFPPRFSGLQFPNYSSELNVNALELDDSALYLCASSLAQGTYYEQYFGPGTRLTVT.

V gene TRBV19 combines with J gene TRBJ1-5, with 8 bases fitting TRBD1. The germline gives CDR1 LNHDA, CDR2 SQIVND (reference sequence). The CDR3 contains 16 residues. The V gene end was trimmed by 3 bases and the J gene end by 7 bases; junction bases not matched to a gene: 11. CDR3: CASSILTGGSRQPQHF. The CDR3 DNA follows: TGTGCCAGTAGTATCCTTACAGGGGGATCCCGGCAGCCCCAGCATTTT.

CDR3 nucleotides: TGTGCCAGCAGCCACCGGGACAGGGACCAGCCCCAGCATTTT. This gives the protein CASSHRDRDQPQHF. This sequence joins TRBV7-8 and TRBJ1-5; 9 positions agree with TRBD1. The V segment lost 5 bases and the J segment 7 bases; nucleotides outside the gene matches: 6. The CDR3 is 14 residues long. Germline loops: CDR1 SGHVS, CDR2 FQNEAQ.

V is TRBV4-2 and J is TRBJ1-2; the D gene is possibly TRBD1 (5 bases). Germline values: CDR1 LGHNA, CDR2 YNFKEQ. This CDR3 is 15 amino acids long. V lost 0 bases to trimming and J lost 8 bases, with 16 bases between them. The CDR3, as DNA: TGTGCCAGCAGCCAAGATTTGGTAAGGGGAGGAGGCTACACCTTC. This translates into CASSQDLVRGGGYTF.

The J gene is TRBJ2-3, the V gene TRBV7-2; D unclear. The CDR3 spans 13 residues. Germline-derived CDR1 and CDR2 are SGHTA and FQGNSA. The ends were cut back, 6 bases at V and 3 bases at J, with 10 bases in the middle. DNA of the CDR3: TGTGCCAGCAGTTATAGAGGAACAGATACGCAGTATTTT. Translation gives CASSYRGTDTQYF.

The chain combines TRBV21-1 with TRBJ2-2; the tabulated D call, TRBD2, remains unverified against the DNA. TRBV21-1 is a pseudogene. The CDR3 sequence is 16 residues long. CDR3 in amino acids: CASSNIGAGDTGELFF. The CDR3 nucleotides read TGTGCCAGCAGCAATATTGGCGCGGGCGACACCGGGGAGCTGTTTTTT.